Detailed here is one T cell receptor beta chain. Its antigen is still unknown. The CDR3 is made up of 13 amino acids. Germline CDR1 is ENHRY and CDR2 is SYGVKD. Trimming took 3 bases from V and 2 from J, leaving 5 bases between them. The data derive from a study of T-cell reconstitution after alpha-beta-depleted transplantation in children. Preparation of the TCRbeta library used unique molecular identifiers. TCRdb re-called the PCR reads with MiXCR, one entry per CDR3 protein. The table records 600,000 to 800,000 distinct CDR3 sequences, about an eighth of them present only once. Overall study findings and caveats: Newly made T cells mostly supplied T-cell counts and diversity one year after transplant. High day-60 TCRbeta diversity in some patients came from surviving recipient T cells and thymic progenitors. Expanded graft clones numbering several hundred reportedly gave rise to alpha-beta T cells about two months after transplant.

The chain employs TRBV10-3 and TRBJ1-3; unclear D gene. The sequence came from a girl aged 2 to 9 with congenital amegakaryocytic thrombocytopenia, due to receive a stem cell transplant. Sequenced here: PBMCs, sampled before TCRalphabeta/CD19-depleted stem cell transplant. CDR3 protein: CAISEGPGNTIYF. CDR3 coding DNA: TGTGCCATCAGTGAAGGTCCTGGAAACACCATATATTTT.